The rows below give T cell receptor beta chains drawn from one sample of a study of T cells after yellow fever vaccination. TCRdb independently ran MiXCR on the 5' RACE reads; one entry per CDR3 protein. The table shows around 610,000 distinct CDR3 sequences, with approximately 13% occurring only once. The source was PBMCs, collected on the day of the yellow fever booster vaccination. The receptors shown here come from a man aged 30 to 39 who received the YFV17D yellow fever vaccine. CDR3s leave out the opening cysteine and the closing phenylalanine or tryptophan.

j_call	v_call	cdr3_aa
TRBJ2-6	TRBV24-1	ATSVSDRGLKGANVLT
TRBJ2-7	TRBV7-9	ASSSRDRGSEQY
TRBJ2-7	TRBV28	ASNTDRESYEQY
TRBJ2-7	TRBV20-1	SARLGGGEQY
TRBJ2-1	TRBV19	AISLPGRVSYNEQF
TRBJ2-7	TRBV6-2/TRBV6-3	ASRPGGISYEQY
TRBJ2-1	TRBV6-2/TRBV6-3	ASSNSVIYNEQF
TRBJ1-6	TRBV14	ASSLVRGTYSPLH
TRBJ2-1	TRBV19	ASSITPPGQGFYNEQF
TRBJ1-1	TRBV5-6	ASSLIGGGGTEAF
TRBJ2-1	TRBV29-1	SVGTSGSSYNEQF
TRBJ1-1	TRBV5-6	ASSLVPAGLNTEAF
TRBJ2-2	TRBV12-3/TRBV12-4	ASSLGSPGELF
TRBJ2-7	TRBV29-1	SVLHREPSYEQY
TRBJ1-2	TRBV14	ASSQDSRGALGYT
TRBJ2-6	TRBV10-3	ATEDRAGGANVLT
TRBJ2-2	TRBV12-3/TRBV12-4	ASSSRWGLLAGELF
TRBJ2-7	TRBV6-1	ASSLRLEHTYEQY
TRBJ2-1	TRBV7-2	ASSLVGTVKF
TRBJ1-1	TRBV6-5	ASSYSDRAEAF
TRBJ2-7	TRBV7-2	ASSSTSGPYEQY
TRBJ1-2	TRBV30	AWNGNTYGYT
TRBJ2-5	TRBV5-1	ASSFVLAAEETQY